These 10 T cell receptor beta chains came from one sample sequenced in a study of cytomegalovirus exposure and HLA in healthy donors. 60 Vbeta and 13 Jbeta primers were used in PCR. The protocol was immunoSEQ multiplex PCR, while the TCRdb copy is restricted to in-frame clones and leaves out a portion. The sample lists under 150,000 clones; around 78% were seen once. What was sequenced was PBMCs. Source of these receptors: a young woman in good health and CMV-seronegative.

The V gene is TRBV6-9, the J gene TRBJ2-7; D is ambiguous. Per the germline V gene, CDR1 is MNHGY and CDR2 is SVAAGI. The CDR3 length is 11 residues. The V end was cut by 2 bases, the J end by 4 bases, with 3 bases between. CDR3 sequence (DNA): TGTGCCAGCAGTTATCTGTACGAGCAGTACTTC. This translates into CASSYLYEQYF.

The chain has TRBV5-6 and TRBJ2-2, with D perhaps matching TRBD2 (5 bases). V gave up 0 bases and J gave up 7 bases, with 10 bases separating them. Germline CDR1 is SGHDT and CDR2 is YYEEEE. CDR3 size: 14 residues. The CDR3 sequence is CASSLAQRIGELFF. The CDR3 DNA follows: TGTGCCAGCAGCTTGGCACAGCGGATCGGGGAGCTGTTTTTT.

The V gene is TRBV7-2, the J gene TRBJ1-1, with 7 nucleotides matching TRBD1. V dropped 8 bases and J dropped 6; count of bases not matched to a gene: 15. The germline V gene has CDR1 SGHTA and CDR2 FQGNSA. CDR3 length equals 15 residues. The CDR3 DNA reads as TGTGCCAGCTCTTTAGGCCCAACGACAGGGCCTGAAGCTTTCTTT. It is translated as CASSLGPTTGPEAFF.

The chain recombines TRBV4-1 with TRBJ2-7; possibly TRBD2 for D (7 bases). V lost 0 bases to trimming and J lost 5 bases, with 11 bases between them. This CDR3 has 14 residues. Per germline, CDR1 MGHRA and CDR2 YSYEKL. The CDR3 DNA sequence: TGCGCCAGCAGCCAAGAACGGGGGGCCAACGAGCAGTACTTC. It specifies CASSQERGANEQYF.

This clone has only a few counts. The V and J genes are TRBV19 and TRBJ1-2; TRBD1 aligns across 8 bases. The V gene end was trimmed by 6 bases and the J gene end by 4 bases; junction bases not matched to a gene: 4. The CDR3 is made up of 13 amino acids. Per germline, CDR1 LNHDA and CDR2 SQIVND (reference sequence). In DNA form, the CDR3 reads TGTGCCAGTAGGGGCAGGGGGCCCTATGGCTACACCTTC. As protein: CASRGRGPYGYTF.

CDR3 sequence reads: CASSSGLAQTQYF. CDR3 DNA sequence: TGTGCCAGTAGTTCTGGACTAGCTCAGACCCAGTACTTC. The rearrangement uses TRBV19 and TRBJ2-5; 8 bases agree with TRBD2. The V and J ends lost 5 bases and 6 bases, in that order; junction bases with no gene match: 5. CDR1 is LNHDA, CDR2 SQIVND, per germline (reference sequence). This CDR3 has 13 amino acids.

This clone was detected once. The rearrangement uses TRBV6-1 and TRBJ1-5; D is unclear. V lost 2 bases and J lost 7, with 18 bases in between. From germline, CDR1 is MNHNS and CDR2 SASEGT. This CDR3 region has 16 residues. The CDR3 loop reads CASSEIPEEGWQPQHF. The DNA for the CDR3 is TGTGCCAGCAGTGAAATTCCTGAGGAGGGCTGGCAGCCCCAGCATTTT.

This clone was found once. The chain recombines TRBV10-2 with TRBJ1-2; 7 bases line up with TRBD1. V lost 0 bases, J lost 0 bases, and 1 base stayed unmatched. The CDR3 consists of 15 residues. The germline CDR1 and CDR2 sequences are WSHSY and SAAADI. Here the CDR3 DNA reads TGCGCCAGCAGTGAGTCAACAGGGGCTAACTATGGCTACACCTTC. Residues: CASSESTGANYGYTF.

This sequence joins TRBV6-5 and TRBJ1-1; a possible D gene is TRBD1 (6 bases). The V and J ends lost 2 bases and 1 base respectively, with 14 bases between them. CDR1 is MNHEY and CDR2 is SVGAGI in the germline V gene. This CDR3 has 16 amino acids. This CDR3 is CASSYGNRGRNTEAFF. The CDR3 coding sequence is TGTGCCAGCAGTTACGGGAATAGGGGGAGGAACACTGAAGCTTTCTTT.

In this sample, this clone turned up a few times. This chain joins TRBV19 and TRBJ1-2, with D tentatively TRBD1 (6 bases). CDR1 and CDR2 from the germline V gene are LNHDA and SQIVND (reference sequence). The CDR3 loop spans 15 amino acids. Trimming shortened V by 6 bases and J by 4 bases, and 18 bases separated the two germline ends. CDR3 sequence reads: CASSLAGGVGYGYTF. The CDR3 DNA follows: TGTGCCAGTAGCCTTGCGGGGGGCGTGGGCTATGGCTACACCTTC.